The clone carrying this T cell receptor (beta chain) was seen at least ten times. TCR beta CDR3 region amplification was performed from RNA transcripts. First-round RT-PCR with HTBI primers amplified the TCR CDR3 region. TCRdb reprocessed the multiplex PCR reads with MiXCR, giving one entry per CDR3 protein. This sample has roughly 700,000 distinct CDR3 sequences, with approximately 15% found just once. The data stem from a study of T cells in Graves' hyperthyroidism and ophthalmopathy. Germline trimming cut 7 bases from V and 8 bases from J; bases unmatched to any gene: 9. CDR1 and CDR2 (germline): SNHLY, FYNNEI. The CDR3 has 15 amino acids. Lactation, pregnancy, other autoimmune disease or uncontrolled infection excluded patients.

The chain recombines TRBV2 with TRBJ2-2, with 11 bases matching TRBD2. Sequencing was performed on blood. The origin of this receptor is a man aged 45-65 years with Graves' hyperthyroidism. In DNA, the CDR3 is TGTGCCAGCACCATGGGACTAGCGGTAACAGGGGAGCTGTTTTTT. Translating it yields CASTMGLAVTGELFF. The full variable domain, its missing parts supplied by reference TRBV2 and TRBJ2-2, is EPEVTQTPSHQVTQMGQEVILRCVPISNHLYFYWYRQILGQKVEFLVSFYNNEISEKSEIFDDQFSVERPDGSNFTLKIRSTKLEDSAMYFCASTMGLAVTGELFFGEGSRLTVL.